One sample yielded the 19 T cell receptor beta chains listed below, sequenced in a study of blood T cell repertoires in COVID-19. Sequencing used immunoSEQ multiplex PCR; TCRdb keeps in-frame clones, though not all of them. The data show around 100,000 clones, around 84% seen once. Input material: peripheral blood. The receptors were gathered from a human donor in a cohort sampled during active COVID-19.

The V gene is TRBV5-1, the J gene TRBJ2-3, with a weak D call TRBD2 (6 bases). V was shortened by 9 bases and J by 4 bases, with 15 bases between the two germline ends. Per germline, CDR1 SGHRS and CDR2 YFSETQ. This CDR3 has 13 amino acids. The CDR3 coding sequence is TGCGCCACCCAGGAGGAGGGCGCAGATACGCAGTATTTT. Translated, it gives CATQEEGADTQYF.

This clone was recorded a few times. The rearrangement joins TRBV10-1 to TRBJ2-7, with D unclear. The CDR3 is made up of 12 amino acids. Trimming shortened V by 6 bases and J by 1 base, and 7 bases separated the two germline ends. Looked up from germline, CDR1 is WNHNN and CDR2 is SYGVQD (reference sequence). Here the CDR3 DNA reads TGCGCCAGCAGCGCAGGTTCCTACGAGCAGTACTTC. Translating gives CASSAGSYEQYF.

The chain has TRBV28 and TRBJ1-1, with D perhaps matching TRBD1 (6 bases). Germline CDR1 and CDR2: MDHEN and SYDVKM. The CDR3 totals 13 residues. The V gene lost 6 bases and the J gene lost 6 bases, with 14 bases spanning the gap. The CDR3 here is CASRARGRAEAFF. CDR3 sequence (DNA): TGTGCCAGCAGGGCCAGGGGTCGCGCTGAAGCTTTCTTT.

The chain joins TRBV5-1 to TRBJ2-7, with D perhaps TRBD1 (6 bases). The CDR3 consists of 12 residues. CDR1 and CDR2 from the germline V gene are SGHRS and YFSETQ. V shed 1 base and J shed 6 bases, with 8 bases lying between them. The CDR3 loop is CASSLTGSEQYF. For the CDR3, the DNA is TGCGCCAGCAGCTTGACAGGGAGCGAGCAGTACTTC.

V and J are TRBV5-1 and TRBJ1-2; unclear D gene. The V gene lost 3 bases and the J gene lost 7 bases, with 19 bases spanning the gap. The CDR3 runs to 15 residues. In germline, CDR1 is SGHRS, CDR2 YFSETQ. The CDR3 DNA sequence: TGCGCCAGCAGCTCCACCGGACCGGGGATTGCTGGCTACACCTTC. Protein product: CASSSTGPGIAGYTF.

This clone appeared once. The chain is built from TRBV28 and TRBJ1-2, with D perhaps matching TRBD1 (5 bases). V lost 2 bases, J lost 5 bases, and 18 bases lay in between. This CDR3 is built from 16 residues. Looked up from germline, CDR1 is MDHEN and CDR2 is SYDVKM. The CDR3: CASSLQGGAGVYGYTF. In DNA form, the CDR3 reads TGTGCCAGCAGTTTACAAGGTGGGGCCGGCGTATATGGCTACACCTTC.

Turning to this clone: Different DNA sequences within this sample yield the same CDR3. The V and J genes are TRBV18 and TRBJ2-7; weak D call: TRBD2 (5 bases). Germline assignment: CDR1 KGHSH and CDR2 LQKENI. This CDR3 comprises 14 residues. Trimming left V 6 bases short and J 2 bases short, with 14 bases between. In DNA form, the CDR3 reads TGTGCCAGCTCCCGGGCCGGGGAGCCCTACGAGCAGTACTTC. It specifies CASSRAGEPYEQYF.

The chain uses TRBV28 and TRBJ1-5; 8 bases map to TRBD1. Germline CDR1 MDHEN, CDR2 SYDVKM. The CDR3 has 12 residues. V trimming: 5 bases; J trimming: 6 bases; junction bases outside the gene matches: 0. This chain's CDR3 is CASSTGGQPQHF. CDR3 nucleotide sequence: TGTGCCAGCAGTACAGGGGGTCAGCCCCAGCATTTT. Looking up the rest from reference TRBV28 and TRBJ1-5 gives the full variable domain: DVKVTQSSRYLVKRTGEKVFLECVQDMDHENMFWYRQDPGLGLRLIYFSYDVKMKEKGDIPEGYSVSREKKERFSLILESASTNQTSMYLCASSTGGQPQHFGDGTRLSIL.

The chain is built from TRBV19 and TRBJ1-1; D unresolved. CDR3 size: 14 residues. Trimming shortened V by 7 bases and J by 4 bases, and 16 bases separated the two germline ends. The germline gives CDR1 LNHDA, CDR2 SQIVND (reference sequence). The CDR3 sequence is CASKPIWGATEAFF. In DNA form, the CDR3 reads TGTGCCAGTAAACCAATCTGGGGAGCCACTGAAGCTTTCTTT.

This rearrangement joins TRBV2 to TRBJ2-3; 7 bases fit TRBD1. There are 15 residues in the CDR3. Trimming cost V 8 bases and J 0 bases; bases outside gene matches: 8. The germline V gene encodes CDR1 SNHLY and CDR2 FYNNEI. CDR3 region: CASCVLGQSTDTQYF. CDR3 sequence (DNA): TGTGCCAGCTGCGTTCTGGGACAGAGCACAGATACGCAGTATTTT.

The chain couples TRBV5-1 to TRBJ1-2, with 8 positions matching TRBD1. From germline, CDR1 is SGHRS and CDR2 YFSETQ. This CDR3 has 15 amino acids. Losses at the gene ends were 0 bases for V and 4 bases for J; bases not matched to a gene: 5. CDR3 DNA sequence: TGCGCCAGCAGCTTGGAGCAGGGGGCTTCCTATGGCTACACCTTC. Translation gives CASSLEQGASYGYTF.

The chain is built from TRBV5-1 and TRBJ2-1; 8 positions agree with TRBD2. The length of the CDR3 is 14 residues. The V and J ends lost 7 bases and 6 bases, in that order; junction bases with no gene match: 9. Germline V gene lookup returns CDR1 SGHRS and CDR2 YFSETQ. CDR3 DNA sequence: TGCGCCAGCGCGCGAATAGCGGGAAGCAATGAGCAGTTCTTC. Translating gives CASARIAGSNEQFF.

The chain combines TRBV30 with TRBJ2-7; 8 bases match TRBD2. CDR3 size: 14 residues. Trimming removed 7 bases from V and 0 bases from J; junction bases left unmatched: 8. The germline V gene encodes CDR1 GTSNPN and CDR2 SVGIG (reference sequence). In DNA form, the CDR3 reads TGTGCCTCTTACGGGGGGGACGGCTCCTACGAGCAGTACTTC. Its translation: CASYGGDGSYEQYF.

The V call is TRBV4-2, the J call TRBJ2-3; TRBD2 aligns across 15 bases. Germline V gene lookup returns CDR1 LGHNA and CDR2 YNFKEQ. The CDR3 is 18 amino acids. Losses at the gene ends were 3 bases for V and 8 bases for J; bases not matched to a gene: 12. The CDR3 sequence: CASSHPSGLAGGEGTQYF. CDR3 bases: TGTGCCAGCAGCCATCCCAGCGGACTAGCGGGAGGGGAGGGTACGCAGTATTTT.

The CDR3 spells CASSLATGPYEQYF. The DNA of the CDR3 is TGTGCCAGCAGCTTAGCTACTGGGCCCTACGAGCAGTACTTC. This chain joins TRBV7-2 and TRBJ2-7; unclear D gene. The germline V gene has CDR1 SGHTA and CDR2 FQGNSA. The CDR3 extends over 14 amino acids. The ends were cut back, 0 bases at V and 2 bases at J, with 8 bases in the middle.

J is TRBJ1-6 and V is TRBV19; D unresolved. Looked up from germline, CDR1 is LNHDA and CDR2 is SQIVND (reference sequence). This CDR3 region has 15 residues. Trimming left V 5 bases short and J 11 bases short, with 19 bases between. CDR3 loop: CASSFGDRTFAPLHF. Written as DNA, the CDR3 is TGTGCCAGTAGTTTCGGGGATCGGACGTTTGCACCCCTCCACTTT.

In nucleotides, the CDR3 is TGTGCCAGCAGCTTAATCCCGTCCCCAGATACGCAGTATTTT. Translated, it gives CASSLIPSPDTQYF. The chain carries TRBV7-3 and TRBJ2-3, with no clear D. This CDR3 is built from 14 residues. Germline CDR1 reads SGHTA; CDR2 reads FQGTGA. V shed 1 base and J shed 4 bases, with 9 bases lying between them.

The genes are TRBV11-2 and TRBJ2-7; 10 bases line up with TRBD2. J lost 6 bases, V lost 1 base, and 9 bases had no gene match. Germline V gene sequence: CDR1 SGHAT, CDR2 FQNNGV. There are 16 residues in the CDR3. CDR3 loop: CASSLASSGGPGEQYF. For the CDR3, the DNA is TGTGCCAGCAGCTTAGCGTCTAGCGGGGGACCCGGCGAGCAGTACTTC.

The chain links TRBV6-5 to TRBJ1-4; 7 positions agree with TRBD1. CDR3 length: 15 amino acids. Germline-derived CDR1 and CDR2 are MNHEY and SVGAGI. V lost 6 bases to trimming and J lost 11 bases; unmatched junction nucleotides: 15. CDR3 amino acids: CASSLQGSVGDKLFF. Here the CDR3 DNA reads TGTGCCAGCAGCCTACAGGGGTCCGTCGGTGATAAACTGTTTTTT.